Below, 26 T cell receptor beta chains from the same sample are listed, as sequenced in a study of shared clonotypes between healthy human individuals. Only in-frame clones appear in the TCRdb table, and some are missing; sequencing was by immunoSEQ multiplex PCR. Of approximately 2,200,000 clones detected, just over 90% appear once; the ten largest clones hold approximately 1.7%. CD45RO-negative CD8 cells positively selected for CCR7 made up the naive population, which excluded terminally differentiated effector memory CD45RA+ cells. The source material was naive CD8+ T cells from PBMCs. The origin of the receptors is a young man in good health. Some clones in this sample may be carry-over from other donors' samples.

The chain has TRBV5-1 and TRBJ2-3; D is perhaps TRBD2 (7 bases). This CDR3 region has 17 residues. Germline values: CDR1 SGHRS, CDR2 YFSETQ. V was cut by 1 base and J by 6 bases, with 21 bases left in between. The CDR3 nucleotides read TGCGCCAGCAGCTTGCCCCAGCGCCTTGGGGGGGCGGATACGCAGTATTTT. It specifies CASSLPQRLGGADTQYF.

V gene TRBV29-1 combines with J gene TRBJ2-1; a possible D gene is TRBD2 (6 bases). The CDR3 length is 11 residues. The V end was cut by 5 bases, the J end by 10 bases, with 12 bases between. CDR1 and CDR2 from the germline V gene are SQVTM and ANQGSEA. CDR3 bases: TGCAGCGTTATAAGCGGGCGAGAGCAGTTCTTC. Amino acid sequence: CSVISGREQFF.

This clone was seen just once. This sequence joins TRBV19 and TRBJ2-1, with D possibly being TRBD1 or TRBD2 (7 bases each). V was shortened by 10 bases and J by 2 bases, with 15 bases between the two germline ends. The CDR3 has 14 residues. Germline V CDR1 and CDR2: LNHDA, SQIVND (reference sequence). CDR3 sequence (DNA): TGTGCCACCAGGGGGGGAGGCACCTACAATGAGCAGTTCTTC. As protein: CATRGGGTYNEQFF.

V usage is TRBV29-1 and J usage is TRBJ2-5; the D gene is possibly TRBD1 (6 bases). CDR1 and CDR2 from the germline V gene are SQVTM and ANQGSEA. With 4 bases removed from V and 3 bases from J, the gap between germline ends came to 12 bases. This CDR3 contains 13 residues. This CDR3 is CSVGMGAEETQYF. The CDR3 bases are TGCAGCGTTGGAATGGGGGCAGAAGAGACCCAGTACTTC. Full variable domain (outside the CDR3, taken from reference TRBV29-1 and TRBJ2-5): SAVISQKPSRDICQRGTSLTIQCQVDSQVTMMFWYRQQPGQSLTLIATANQGSEATYESGFVIDKFPISRPNLTFSTLTVSNMSPEDSSIYLCSVGMGAEETQYFGPGTRLLVL.

The rearrangement uses TRBV14 and TRBJ2-7; 7 bases line up with TRBD1. Germline lookup yields CDR1 SGHDN and CDR2 FVKESK. The J segment lost 0 bases and the V segment lost 5 bases, leaving 4 bases of the junction unmatched. The CDR3 is 14 residues long. In nucleotides, the CDR3 is TGTGCCAGCAGCGGGGGACAGAACTCCTACGAGCAGTACTTC. Residues: CASSGGQNSYEQYF.

V and J are TRBV7-9 and TRBJ2-3; a possible D gene is TRBD1 (5 bases). V lost 5 bases to trimming and J lost 5 bases, with 17 bases between them. This CDR3 has 15 residues. The V gene's germline CDR1 is SEHNR and CDR2 FQNEAQ (reference sequence). CDR3 protein: CASSADGAWVDTQYF. CDR3 DNA: TGTGCCAGCAGCGCAGATGGGGCCTGGGTAGATACGCAGTATTTT.

This clone was detected once. The same CDR3 can be traced to other DNA sequences in this sample. The CDR3 sequence: CASSPGQGLAKNIQYF. CDR3 DNA sequence: TGTGCCAGCAGCCCGGGACAGGGCTTAGCCAAAAACATTCAGTACTTC. The chain joins TRBV7-9 to TRBJ2-4, with 9 bases identical to TRBD1. The length of the CDR3 is 16 residues. Looked up from germline, CDR1 is SEHNR and CDR2 is FQNEAQ (reference sequence). V shed 5 bases and J 0 bases; nucleotides not matched to a gene: 5.

This chain links TRBV28 with TRBJ1-3, with D perhaps TRBD1 (5 bases). Germline CDR1 is MDHEN and CDR2 is SYDVKM. V shed 4 bases and J shed 0 bases, with 16 bases lying between them. The CDR3 is 17 amino acids. CDR3 DNA sequence: TGTGCCAGCAGTTACTGGACACCCGGATTCTCTGGAAACACCATATATTTT. Its translation: CASSYWTPGFSGNTIYF.

The V and J genes are TRBV21-1 and TRBJ2-7; TRBD1 was called by the table and not checked on the DNA. TRBV21-1 is termed a pseudogene. The CDR3 covers 18 residues. The CDR3 protein is CASSNYLRDRGSSYEQYF. In DNA form, the CDR3 reads TGTGCCAGCAGCAACTACCTCCGGGACAGGGGTTCTTCCTACGAGCAGTACTTC.

The chain combines TRBV28 with TRBJ2-7; D remains ambiguous. This CDR3 region has 12 residues. With 6 bases removed from V and 3 bases from J, the gap between germline ends came to 9 bases. CDR1 is MDHEN, CDR2 SYDVKM, per germline. CDR3 sequence reads: CASSLSNYEQYF. The CDR3, as DNA: TGTGCCAGCAGCCTGAGTAACTACGAGCAGTACTTC.

V and J are TRBV29-1 and TRBJ2-3; TRBD2 aligns across 11 bases. There are 17 residues in the CDR3. V shed 2 bases and J 3 bases; nucleotides not matched to a gene: 10. Germline V lookup: CDR1 SQVTM, CDR2 ANQGSEA. The CDR3 bases are TGCAGCGTTGAACCATCTTTACTAGCGGGAGCGACAGATACGCAGTATTTT. It encodes CSVEPSLLAGATDTQYF.

The gene calls are TRBV28 and TRBJ1-1, with 7 bases fitting TRBD1. V shed 5 bases and J 0 bases; nucleotides not matched to a gene: 6. There are 15 residues in the CDR3. Germline V gene sequence: CDR1 MDHEN, CDR2 SYDVKM. CDR3 in DNA: TGTGCCAGCAGTCCACCGACAGGGTTGAACACTGAAGCTTTCTTT. Translated, it gives CASSPPTGLNTEAFF.

The rearrangement joins TRBV7-9 to TRBJ2-7; D may be TRBD1 (6 bases). Germline V gene data show CDR1 as SEHNR and CDR2 as FQNEAQ (reference sequence). The CDR3 has 14 amino acids. Trimming removed 6 bases from V and 4 bases from J, with 16 bases in between. Here the CDR3 DNA reads TGTGCCAGCAGGCCACCCGACGGACAGTACGAGCAGTACTTC. Translation gives CASRPPDGQYEQYF.

This chain joins TRBV29-1 and TRBJ2-1; D is undetermined. The CDR3 runs 14 residues. Germline CDR1 SQVTM, CDR2 ANQGSEA. V gave up 5 bases and J gave up 9 bases, with 20 bases separating them. This CDR3 is CSVRGSEVFTEQFF. The CDR3 nucleotides read TGCAGCGTTCGTGGGTCAGAAGTATTCACTGAGCAGTTCTTC.

The CDR3 protein is CASSLGWEITEAFF. In DNA, the CDR3 is TGTGCCAGCAGCTTAGGGTGGGAGATCACTGAAGCTTTCTTT. V usage is TRBV7-8 and J usage is TRBJ1-1; no firm D call. V lost 1 base to trimming and J lost 4 bases, with 10 bases between them. The CDR3 extends over 14 amino acids. The germline V gene encodes CDR1 SGHVS and CDR2 FQNEAQ.

The chain recombines TRBV9 with TRBJ2-7; tentative D call: TRBD1 (6 bases). Trimming pared 4 bases from V and 1 base from J, leaving 15 bases between. Germline CDR1 is SGDLS and CDR2 is YYNGEE. This CDR3 contains 15 residues. CDR3 protein: CASSPRGGGSYEQYF. CDR3 coding DNA: TGTGCCAGCAGCCCCCGTGGGGGCGGATCCTACGAGCAGTACTTC.

The gene calls are TRBV12-5 and TRBJ2-7, with D maybe TRBD2 (5 bases). The germline gives CDR1 LGHNT, CDR2 FRNRAP. The V gene lost 2 bases and the J gene lost 3 bases, with 20 bases spanning the gap. The CDR3 consists of 17 residues. The CDR3 here is CASGLSTTTLLDYEQYF. CDR3 nucleotides: TGTGCTAGTGGTTTGTCGACGACTACATTGTTGGACTACGAGCAGTACTTC.

This clone appeared a single time. J is TRBJ2-1 and V is TRBV7-9, with TRBD2 matching over 13 bases. Per the germline V gene, CDR1 is SEHNR and CDR2 is FQNEAQ (reference sequence). The CDR3 loop spans 15 amino acids. V was clipped by 6 bases and J by 8 bases; unmatched bases: 7. The CDR3 is CASRPGLAGSDEQFF. The CDR3 DNA is TGTGCCAGCAGGCCGGGACTAGCGGGATCAGATGAGCAGTTCTTC.

The V gene is TRBV7-9, the J gene TRBJ2-7, with 9 bases aligning to TRBD1. The V and J ends lost 5 bases and 4 bases, in that order; junction bases with no gene match: 6. This CDR3 contains 14 residues. Germline values: CDR1 SEHNR, CDR2 FQNEAQ (reference sequence). CDR3 region: CASSQMGQGYEQYF. CDR3 sequence (DNA): TGTGCCAGCAGCCAAATGGGACAGGGTTACGAGCAGTACTTC.

This rearrangement joins TRBV5-1 to TRBJ2-1; D unresolved. The CDR3 loop spans 12 amino acids. The germline gives CDR1 SGHRS, CDR2 YFSETQ. Trimming cost V 6 bases and J 2 bases, with 6 bases left between them. The CDR3 spells CASMGTYNEQFF. The DNA of the CDR3 is TGCGCCAGCATGGGCACCTACAATGAGCAGTTCTTC.

The chain joins TRBV29-1 to TRBJ2-7; TRBD1 matches at 8 bases. The CDR3 extends over 12 amino acids. V was pared by 7 bases and J by 6 bases, with 8 bases of the junction left unmatched. Germline V gene data show CDR1 as SQVTM and CDR2 as ANQGSEA. Here the CDR3 DNA reads TGCAGCGCTGTGACAGGGGCAGGCGAGCAGTACTTC. Translating gives CSAVTGAGEQYF.

The V call is TRBV7-8, the J call TRBJ2-1; D possibly uses TRBD1 or TRBD2 (5 bases each). Trimming took 1 base from V and 10 from J, leaving 14 bases between them. CDR1 and CDR2 (germline): SGHVS, FQNEAQ. This CDR3 contains 14 residues. The CDR3 region is CASSLVEGPGEQFF. CDR3 sequence (DNA): TGTGCCAGCAGCTTAGTCGAGGGACCCGGCGAGCAGTTCTTC. The complete variable domain, with remaining parts taken from reference TRBV7-8 and TRBJ2-1, reads GAGVSQSPRYKVAKRGQDVALRCDPISGHVSLFWYQQALGQGPEFLTYFQNEAQLDKSGLPSDRFFAERPEGSVSTLKIQRTQQEDSAVYLCASSLVEGPGEQFFGPGTRLTVL.

The chain is built from TRBV5-4 and TRBJ1-2, with 8 bases identical to TRBD1. Germline lookup yields CDR1 SGHNT and CDR2 YYREEE (reference sequence). Trimming took 2 bases from V and 8 from J; bases not matched to a gene: 8. This CDR3 comprises 14 residues. This chain's CDR3 is CASSFPGQAGGYTF. The CDR3 DNA follows: TGTGCCAGCAGCTTTCCGGGACAGGCAGGAGGCTACACCTTC.

The rearrangement links TRBV7-8 to TRBJ1-4; D is unclear. Germline loops: CDR1 SGHVS, CDR2 FQNEAQ. This CDR3 is built from 14 residues. V lost 1 base and J lost 4, with 7 bases in between. The CDR3 region is CASSLGGINEKLFF. The CDR3 DNA is TGTGCCAGCAGCTTAGGAGGGATTAATGAAAAACTGTTTTTT.

The chain joins TRBV27 to TRBJ2-2, with TRBD1 identical over 11 bases. Germline-derived CDR1 and CDR2 are MNHEY and SMNVEV (reference sequence). The CDR3 extends over 15 amino acids. Trimming at V came to 6 bases and at J to 5 bases, leaving 5 bases not matched to a gene. CDR3 in DNA: TGTGCCAGCAGGCGGGGACAGGGGGGAACCGGGGAGCTGTTTTTT. This encodes CASRRGQGGTGELFF.

This clone has a single count. The CDR3 sequence: CASSSGGGNQPQHF. The CDR3 DNA is TGTGCCAGCAGCTCAGGAGGTGGCAATCAGCCCCAGCATTTT. The J gene is TRBJ1-5, the V gene TRBV11-2, with D unresolved. Germline CDR1 reads SGHAT; CDR2 reads FQNNGV. Trimming stripped 4 bases from V and 2 bases from J, with 9 bases between. CDR3 size: 14 residues.